A selection of T cell receptor beta chains follows, all from one sample in a study of lung T cells in sarcoidosis with Löfgren's syndrome. Via MiXCR, TCRdb re-called the reads, giving one row per CDR3 protein. The table records about 9,200 distinct CDR3 sequences, 20% of them present only once. Sequences were obtained from CD4+ T cells from bronchoalveolar lavage. The receptors stem from a human donor with sarcoidosis (Löfgren's syndrome or another form), or a control subject (not recorded which). Each CDR3 is given with its conserved first and last residue. D genes are given only for firm matches.

CASSFDRGYTIQYF	TRBD1	TRBV2	TRBJ2-4
CASSVTDSPYEQYF	-	TRBV6-1	TRBJ2-7
CASSAYRDRVHF	TRBD1	TRBV28	TRBJ1-5
CSARDGKSDEKLFF	-	TRBV20-1	TRBJ1-4
CASSQRLAGITGELFF	TRBD2	TRBV3-1	TRBJ2-2
CASSLALGSGFF	-	TRBV12-3/TRBV12-4	TRBJ2-1
CASERAIEATGEPFF	-	TRBV6-1	TRBJ2-2
CASSLSDTSYEQYF	-	TRBV27	TRBJ2-7
CASSLLPLLAGNNEQFF	TRBD2	TRBV27	TRBJ2-1
CSVGTGTSEQFF	TRBD1	TRBV29-1	TRBJ2-1
CASGFGRDANQPQHF	-	TRBV6-1	TRBJ1-5
CASSLAADSYEQYF	-	TRBV5-1	TRBJ2-7
CSAQPGQINEELVF	TRBD1	TRBV20-1	TRBJ1-4
CASSLGGRQFF	-	TRBV11-1	TRBJ2-1
CASSYWGQFQETQYF	-	TRBV5-1	TRBJ2-5
CASRVRTEQNPEAFF	-	TRBV19	TRBJ1-1
CASSLLGTGEETQYF	TRBD1	TRBV11-2	TRBJ2-5
CASSLEWDKLLF	-	TRBV7-2	TRBJ1-2
CASSLGLAGGTDTQYF	TRBD2	TRBV28	TRBJ2-3
CASSTDRGRRGAYEQYF	TRBD1	TRBV11-2	TRBJ2-7
CASRVGVGTEAFF	-	TRBV7-8	TRBJ1-1
CASTLTGQGEAFF	TRBD1	TRBV5-1	TRBJ1-1
CASSATGTGIKQYF	TRBD1	TRBV6-1	TRBJ2-7
CASSRPGSGANVPTF	-	TRBV28	TRBJ2-6
CACTAIYEQYF	-	TRBV30	TRBJ2-7
CAWSNVVGEQYF	-	TRBV30	TRBJ2-7
CASSQGSSDTGELFF	-	TRBV6-1	TRBJ2-2
CSATRGGGTPLRTDTQYF	TRBD2	TRBV20-1	TRBJ2-3
CASLGGPRSSPLHF	-	TRBV6-1	TRBJ1-6